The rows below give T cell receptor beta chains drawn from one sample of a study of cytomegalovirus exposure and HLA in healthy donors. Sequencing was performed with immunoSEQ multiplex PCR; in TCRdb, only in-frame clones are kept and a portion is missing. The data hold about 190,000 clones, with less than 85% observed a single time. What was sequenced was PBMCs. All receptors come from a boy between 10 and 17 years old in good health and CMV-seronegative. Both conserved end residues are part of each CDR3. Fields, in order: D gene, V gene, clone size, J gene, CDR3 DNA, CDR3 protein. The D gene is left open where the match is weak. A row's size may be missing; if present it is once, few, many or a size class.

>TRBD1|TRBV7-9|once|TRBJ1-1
TGTTCCAGCAGCTTAGGGACAGCTGAAGCTTTCTTT
CSSSLGTAEAFF
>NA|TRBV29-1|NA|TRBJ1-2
TGCAGCGTTGTGATGGCCATGAACTATGGCTACACCTTC
CSVVMAMNYGYTF
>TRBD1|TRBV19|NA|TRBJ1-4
TGTGCCAGTAGTATCAGGGGGCGTTATGAAAAACTGTTTTTT
CASSIRGRYEKLFF
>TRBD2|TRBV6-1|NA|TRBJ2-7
TGTGCCAGCAGAGAAACAGGACTAGCGGGGGGCCCGAGGCATCAAGAGCAGTACTTC
CASRETGLAGGPRHQEQYF
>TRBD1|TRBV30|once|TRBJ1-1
TGTGCCTCTTTTTACAGGGGGAACACTGAAGCTTTCTTT
CASFYRGNTEAFF
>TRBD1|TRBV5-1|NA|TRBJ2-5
TGCGCCAGCAGCTTGAAGACAGGGGGCCCCCAAGAGACCCAGTACTTC
CASSLKTGGPQETQYF
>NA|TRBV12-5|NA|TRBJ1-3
TGTGCTAGTGGCCCCGAAAGACAGTCGGGAGGTGGAAACACCATATATTTT
CASGPERQSGGGNTIYF
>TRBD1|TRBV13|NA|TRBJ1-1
TGTGCCAGCAGCTTAGAACAGGGGTGGAACACTGAAGCTTTCTTT
CASSLEQGWNTEAFF
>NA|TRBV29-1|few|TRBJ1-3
TGCAGCGTTGAGTTCAACTCTGGAAACACCATATATTTT
CSVEFNSGNTIYF
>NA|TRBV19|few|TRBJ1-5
TGTGCCAGTAGTATAGTCACTGACAGGATAGGACAGCCCCAGCATTTT
CASSIVTDRIGQPQHF
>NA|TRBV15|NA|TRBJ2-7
TGTGCCACCAGCAGAGATCTACAGCGGTCCTACGAGCAGTACTTC
CATSRDLQRSYEQYF
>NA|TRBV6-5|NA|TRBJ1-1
TGTGCCAGCAGCGGTACTCAGTGGGGAGGCACTGAAGCTTTCTTT
CASSGTQWGGTEAFF
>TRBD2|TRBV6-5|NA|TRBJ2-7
TGTGCCAGCAGTTATCTAGCGGGAGTTAACTACGAGCAGTACTTC
CASSYLAGVNYEQYF
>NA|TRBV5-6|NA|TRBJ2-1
TGTGCCAGCAGGAGGGAGAATGAGCAGTTCTTC
CASRRENEQFF
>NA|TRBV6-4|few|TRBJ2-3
TGTGCCAGCAGTGACTCCGAGGGGGGGACAGATACGCAGTATTTT
CASSDSEGGTDTQYF
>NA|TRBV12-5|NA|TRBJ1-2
TGTGCTAGTGGCCCCTTTGTCCGGGGCTATGGCTACACCTTC
CASGPFVRGYGYTF
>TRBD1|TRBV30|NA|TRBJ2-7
TGTGCCTGGAGTGTCGGGACAGGCACCTACGAGCAGTACTTC
CAWSVGTGTYEQYF
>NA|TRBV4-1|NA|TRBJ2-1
TGCGCCAGCAGCCAAGATCGAAGCGGGCCCTACTACAATGAGCAGTTCTTC
CASSQDRSGPYYNEQFF
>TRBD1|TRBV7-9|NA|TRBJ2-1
TGTGCCAGCAGCCACCGGGACAGGGCCTACAATGAGCAGTTCTTC
CASSHRDRAYNEQFF
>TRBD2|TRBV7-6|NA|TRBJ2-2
TGTGCCAGCAGCGTTTGGAGCGGGAGCGGGGAGCTGTTTTTT
CASSVWSGSGELFF
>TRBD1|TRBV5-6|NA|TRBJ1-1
TGTGCCAGCAGAAGGGACAGGACCACTGAAGCTTTCTTT
CASRRDRTTEAFF
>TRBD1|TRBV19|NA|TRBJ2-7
TGTGCCAGTAGTATCCAGGCAGGGGGTTTCTACGAGCAGTACTTC
CASSIQAGGFYEQYF
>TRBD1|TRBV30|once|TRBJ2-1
TGTGCCTGGAGTCCGGGACAGGGACTCTACAATGAGCAGTTCTTC
CAWSPGQGLYNEQFF
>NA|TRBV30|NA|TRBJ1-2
TGTGCCTGGAGGGGGGACTCGGCGAACTATGGCTACACCTTC
CAWRGDSANYGYTF
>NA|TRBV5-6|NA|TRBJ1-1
TGTGCCAGCAGCTTGGGTTTAGGGGGCACTGAAGCTTTCTTT
CASSLGLGGTEAFF
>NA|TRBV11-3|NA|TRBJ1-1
TGTGCCAGCAGCTTAGATCCCAGACTACTTACTAACACTGAAGCTTTCTTT
CASSLDPRLLTNTEAFF
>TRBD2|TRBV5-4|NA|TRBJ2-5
TGTGCCAGCAGCTTGGGGCTAGCGGATACGCTAGGGACCCAGTACTTC
CASSLGLADTLGTQYF
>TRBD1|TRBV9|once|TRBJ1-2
TGTGCCAGCAGCACATCCGGGACAGGGTACGATGGCTACACCTTC
CASSTSGTGYDGYTF
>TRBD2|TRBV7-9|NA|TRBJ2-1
TGTGCCAGCAGCCAAGGACTAGCGTTGGTCAATGAGCAGTTCTTC
CASSQGLALVNEQFF